The clone carrying this T cell receptor gamma chain is judged large (0.1 to 1%). Its antigen remains unknown. TCRdb processed the multiplex PCR reads again with the CATT caller. The table shows hundreds of gamma-chain clones, with about a quarter occurring only once. Genomic DNA from isolated PBMCs served as the sequencing template. This sample stems from a study of gamma delta lymphoproliferative disorders and STAT genes. Across the study: At least 50 ng of genomic DNA went into each LymphoTrack Dx TCRG Assay library. Delta-chain libraries followed the EuroClonality-NGS standard operating procedure.

V shed 4 bases and J 5 bases; nucleotides not matched to a gene: 8. Per the germline V gene, CDR1 is GITISATS and CDR2 is ISYDGTV (reference sequence). The CDR3 runs to 13 residues. Points from the study as a whole: Controls likely had mixed maturation stages, while leukemic cells were mostly terminal effectors. Delta repertoires did not separate groups, but patient gamma repertoires clustered apart.

The chain joins TRGV9 to TRGJ1 or TRGJ2. The J gene, left out of TCRdb, was set here by checking the DNA against germline. The sequencing sample was made of blood. The sequence derives from a human donor in good health. The CDR3: CALWDDIDYKKLF. The DNA of the CDR3 is TGTGCCTTGTGGGACGACATTGATTATAAGAAACTCTTT.